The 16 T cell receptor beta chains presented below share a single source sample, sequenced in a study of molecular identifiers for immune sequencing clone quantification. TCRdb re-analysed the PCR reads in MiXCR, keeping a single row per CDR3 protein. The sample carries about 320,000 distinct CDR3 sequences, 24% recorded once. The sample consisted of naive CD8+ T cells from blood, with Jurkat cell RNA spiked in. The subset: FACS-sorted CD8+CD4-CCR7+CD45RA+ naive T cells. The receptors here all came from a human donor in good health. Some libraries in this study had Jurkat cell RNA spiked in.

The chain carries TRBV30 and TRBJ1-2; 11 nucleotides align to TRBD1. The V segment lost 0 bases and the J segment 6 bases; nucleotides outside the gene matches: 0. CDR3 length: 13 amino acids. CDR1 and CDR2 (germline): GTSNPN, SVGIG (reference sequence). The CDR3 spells CAWSVDRGHGYTF. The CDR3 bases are TGTGCCTGGAGTGTGGACAGGGGGCATGGCTACACCTTC.

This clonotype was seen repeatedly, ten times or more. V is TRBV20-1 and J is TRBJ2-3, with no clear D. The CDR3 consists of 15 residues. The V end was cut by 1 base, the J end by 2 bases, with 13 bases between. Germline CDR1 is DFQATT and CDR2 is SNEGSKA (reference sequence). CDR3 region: CSARGAGSSTDTQYF. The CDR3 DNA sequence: TGCAGTGCTAGAGGGGCCGGTAGCTCCACAGATACGCAGTATTTT.

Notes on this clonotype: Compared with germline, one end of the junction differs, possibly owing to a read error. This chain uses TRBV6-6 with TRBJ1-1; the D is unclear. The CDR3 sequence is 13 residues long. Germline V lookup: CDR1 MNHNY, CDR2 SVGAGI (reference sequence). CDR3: CDSSYSGVGEAFF. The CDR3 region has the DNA TGTGACAGCAGTTATTCTGGGGTAGGTGAAGCTTTCTTT.

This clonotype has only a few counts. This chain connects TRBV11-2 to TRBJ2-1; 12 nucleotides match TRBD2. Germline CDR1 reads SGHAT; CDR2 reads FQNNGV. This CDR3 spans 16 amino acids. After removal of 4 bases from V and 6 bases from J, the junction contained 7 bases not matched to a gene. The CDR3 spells CASSSRLAGDINEQFF. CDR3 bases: TGTGCCAGCAGCTCCAGACTAGCGGGGGACATCAATGAGCAGTTCTTC.

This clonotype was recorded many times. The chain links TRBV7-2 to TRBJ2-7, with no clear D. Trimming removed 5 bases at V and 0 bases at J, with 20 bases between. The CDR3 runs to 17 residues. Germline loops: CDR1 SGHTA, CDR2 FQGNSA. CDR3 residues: CASSLERLGLSSYEQYF. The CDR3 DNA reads TGTGCCAGCAGCCTCGAACGTCTTGGCCTCAGCTCCTACGAGCAGTACTTC.

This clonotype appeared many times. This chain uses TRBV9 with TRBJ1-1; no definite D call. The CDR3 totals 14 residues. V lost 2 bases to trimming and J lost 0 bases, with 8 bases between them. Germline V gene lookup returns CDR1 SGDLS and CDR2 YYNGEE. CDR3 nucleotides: TGTGCCAGCAGCGTTGGAAGCATGAACACTGAAGCTTTCTTT. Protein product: CASSVGSMNTEAFF.

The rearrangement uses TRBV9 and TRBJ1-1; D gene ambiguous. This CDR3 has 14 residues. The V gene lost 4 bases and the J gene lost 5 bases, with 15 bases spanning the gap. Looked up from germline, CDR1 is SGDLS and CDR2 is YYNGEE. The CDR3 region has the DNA TGTGCCAGCAGCCTGTTTGCGGTGGGTACTGAAGCTTTCTTT. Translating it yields CASSLFAVGTEAFF. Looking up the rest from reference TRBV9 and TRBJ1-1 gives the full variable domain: DSGVTQTPKHLITATGQRVTLRCSPRSGDLSVYWYQQSLDQGLQFLIQYYNGEERAKGNILERFSAQQFPDLHSELNLSSLELGDSALYFCASSLFAVGTEAFFGQGTRLTVV.

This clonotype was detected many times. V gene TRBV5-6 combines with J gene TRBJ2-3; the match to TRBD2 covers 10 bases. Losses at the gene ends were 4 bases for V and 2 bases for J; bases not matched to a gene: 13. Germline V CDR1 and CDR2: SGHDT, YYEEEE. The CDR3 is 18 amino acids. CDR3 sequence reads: CASSRLAGVIADTDTQYF. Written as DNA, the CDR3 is TGTGCCAGCAGCCGGCTAGCGGGGGTGATTGCAGACACAGATACGCAGTATTTT. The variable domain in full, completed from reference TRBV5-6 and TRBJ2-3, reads DAGVTQSPTHLIKTRGQQVTLRCSPKSGHDTVSWYQQALGQGPQFIFQYYEEEERQRGNFPDRFSGHQFPNYSSELNVNALLLGDSALYLCASSRLAGVIADTDTQYFGPGTRLTVL.

In DNA, the CDR3 is TGTGCCAGCAGCCAAGCCCTGGACGTACGGGACGGGCAGTACTTC. It yields the protein CASSQALDVRDGQYF. The V call is TRBV14, the J call TRBJ2-7, with D possibly called TRBD1 or TRBD2 (5 bases each). V lost 1 base and J 9 bases, leaving 19 bases between the germline ends. Per germline, CDR1 SGHDN and CDR2 FVKESK. The CDR3 has 15 amino acids.

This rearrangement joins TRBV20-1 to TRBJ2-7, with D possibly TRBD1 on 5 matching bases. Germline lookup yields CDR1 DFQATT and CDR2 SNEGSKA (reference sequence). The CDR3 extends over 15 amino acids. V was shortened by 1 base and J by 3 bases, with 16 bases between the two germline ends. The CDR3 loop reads CSARGGYSADYEQYF. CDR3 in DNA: TGCAGTGCTAGAGGGGGCTACTCGGCCGACTACGAGCAGTACTTC.

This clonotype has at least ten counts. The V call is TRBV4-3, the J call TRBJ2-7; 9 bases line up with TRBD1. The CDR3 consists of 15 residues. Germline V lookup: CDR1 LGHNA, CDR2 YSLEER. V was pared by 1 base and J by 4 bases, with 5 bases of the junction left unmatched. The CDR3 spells CASSQARQGGYEQYF. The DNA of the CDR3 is TGCGCCAGCAGCCAAGCTCGACAGGGGGGGTACGAGCAGTACTTC.

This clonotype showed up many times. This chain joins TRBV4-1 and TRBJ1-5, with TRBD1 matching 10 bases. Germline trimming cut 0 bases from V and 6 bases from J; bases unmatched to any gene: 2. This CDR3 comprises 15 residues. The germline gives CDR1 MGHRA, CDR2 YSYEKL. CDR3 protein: CASSQEGQGIQPQHF. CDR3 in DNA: TGCGCCAGCAGCCAAGAGGGACAGGGGATTCAGCCCCAGCATTTT.

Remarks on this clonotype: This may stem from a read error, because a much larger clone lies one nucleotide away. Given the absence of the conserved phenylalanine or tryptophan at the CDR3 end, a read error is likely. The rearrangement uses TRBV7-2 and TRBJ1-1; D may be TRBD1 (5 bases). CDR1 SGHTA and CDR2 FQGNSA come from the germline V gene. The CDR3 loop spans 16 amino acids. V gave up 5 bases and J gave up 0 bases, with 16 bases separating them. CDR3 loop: CASSPRLGGLNTEAFS. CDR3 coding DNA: TGTGCCAGCAGCCCGAGGCTGGGGGGTTTGAACACTGAAGCTTTCTCT.

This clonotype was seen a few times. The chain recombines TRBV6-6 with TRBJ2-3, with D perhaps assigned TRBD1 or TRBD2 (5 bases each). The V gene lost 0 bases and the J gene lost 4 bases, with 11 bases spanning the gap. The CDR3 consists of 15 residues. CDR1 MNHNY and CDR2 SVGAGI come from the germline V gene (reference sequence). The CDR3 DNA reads TGTGCCAGCAGTTACTCCCCGAGGGGAGCAGATACGCAGTATTTT. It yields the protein CASSYSPRGADTQYF.

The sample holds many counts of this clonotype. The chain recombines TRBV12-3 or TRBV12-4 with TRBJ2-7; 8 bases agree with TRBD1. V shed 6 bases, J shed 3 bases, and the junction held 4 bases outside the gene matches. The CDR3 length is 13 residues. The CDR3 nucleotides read TGTGCCAGCAGAAAGGACAGGGACTACGAGCAGTACTTC. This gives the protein CASRKDRDYEQYF.

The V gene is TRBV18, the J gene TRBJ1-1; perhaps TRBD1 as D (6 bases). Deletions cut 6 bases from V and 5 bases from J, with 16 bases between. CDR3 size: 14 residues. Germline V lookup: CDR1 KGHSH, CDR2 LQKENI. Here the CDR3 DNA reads TGTGCCAGCTCGGGACACCCTGGGAGTACTGAAGCTTTCTTT. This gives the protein CASSGHPGSTEAFF.